This section outlines one T cell receptor beta chain sequence together with its context. This specimen belongs to a study of pediatric ulcerative colitis. The CDR3 totals 16 residues. Germline V CDR1 and CDR2: MNHNY, SVGAGI (reference sequence). Deletions cut 5 bases from V and 0 bases from J, with 14 bases between. This table comes from immunoSEQ multiplex PCR, and its TCRdb copy is limited to in-frame clones, with some not included. The data hold about 64,000 clones, with more than 60% observed a single time. Sequencing was carried out using blood. This receptor was taken from a boy younger than 18 with moderate ulcerative colitis. The rearrangement uses TRBV6-6 and TRBJ2-4; D perhaps matches TRBD2 (5 bases). The CDR3 DNA sequence: TGTGCCAGCAGTACCAGCCGGGCGGGAGCCAAAAACATTCAGTACTTC. Amino acid sequence: CASSTSRAGAKNIQYF.